This TCR beta chain was documented in a study of shared clonotypes between healthy human individuals. Whole-study findings and limits: The sole specimen, blood, was sampled, and tissue repertoires likely differ.

As for this clone: Its antigen is still unknown.

Germline loops: CDR1 SGDLS, CDR2 YYNGEE. The V gene lost 4 bases and the J gene lost 2 bases, with 10 bases spanning the gap. CDR3 size: 14 residues. From CD4+ cells came CD45RA+ naive and CD45RA-negative memory subsets. Clones were read by immunoSEQ multiplex PCR, and TCRdb kept only the in-frame ones, dropping some. The sample carries some 2.4 million clones, roughly 93% recorded once. The chain combines TRBV9 with TRBJ1-3; the D is unclear. Sequenced input: naive CD4+ T cells from PBMCs. Subset denoted: CD45RA+ positively selected. The sequence was obtained from a man aged 18 to 30 in good health. Some clones in this sample may be carry-over from other donors' samples. CDR3 nucleotide sequence: TGTGCCAGCAGCCAACAAACAACTGGAAACACCATATATTTT. Protein: CASSQQTTGNTIYF.